The 30 T cell receptor beta chains below come from one sample, sequenced in a study of blood T cell repertoires in COVID-19. Sequencing used immunoSEQ multiplex PCR; TCRdb keeps in-frame clones, though not all of them. The profile shows 200,000 to 250,000 clones, around 81% of them singletons. The specimen sequenced was peripheral blood. The receptors were sampled from a woman in her 70s with acute or convalescent COVID-19.

The rearrangement joins TRBV7-8 to TRBJ2-3; 7 bases fit TRBD1. The CDR3 extends over 15 amino acids. Germline V CDR1 and CDR2: SGHVS, FQNEAQ. The junction had 7 bases not matched to a gene; V was cut back by 3 bases and J by 4 bases. The chain's CDR3 is CASSFQGVKADTQYF. The CDR3 DNA follows: TGTGCCAGCAGCTTTCAGGGGGTAAAGGCAGATACGCAGTATTTT.

CDR3 residues: CSVGRGAQGEKLFF. The CDR3 DNA follows: TGCAGCGTTGGTCGGGGGGCGCAAGGTGAAAAACTGTTTTTT. The chain carries TRBV29-1 and TRBJ1-4; perhaps TRBD1 as D (6 bases). This CDR3 is built from 14 residues. CDR1 and CDR2 from the germline V gene are SQVTM and ANQGSEA. V dropped 4 bases and J dropped 7 bases, with 16 bases sitting between them.

CDR3 protein: CASTPRRAPHNEQFF. CDR3 sequence (DNA): TGTGCCAGCACCCCTCGGAGGGCACCACACAATGAGCAGTTCTTC. V usage is TRBV27 and J usage is TRBJ2-1; TRBD2 is a possible D gene (6 bases). The CDR3 has 15 amino acids. The ends were cut back, 7 bases at V and 5 bases at J, with 18 bases in the middle. Looked up from germline, CDR1 is MNHEY and CDR2 is SMNVEV (reference sequence).

J is TRBJ2-1 and V is TRBV19, with D tentatively TRBD2 (7 bases). Looked up from germline, CDR1 is LNHDA and CDR2 is SQIVND (reference sequence). V lost 8 bases and J 4 bases, leaving 15 bases between the germline ends. The CDR3 loop spans 14 amino acids. CDR3 residues: CASHEGGGYNEQFF. CDR3 nucleotides: TGTGCCAGTCACGAAGGGGGGGGTTACAATGAGCAGTTCTTC.

V is TRBV30 and J is TRBJ1-1; D is unclear. The V end lost 0 bases, the J end lost 7 bases, and 9 bases lay between the germline ends. CDR1 is GTSNPN, CDR2 SVGIG, per germline (reference sequence). The CDR3 is 12 residues long. DNA for the CDR3: TGTGCCTGGAGTGTATACGGAGGTGAAGCTTTCTTT. This encodes CAWSVYGGEAFF. The variable domain in full, completed from reference TRBV30 and TRBJ1-1, reads SQTIHQWPATLVQPVGSPLSLECTVEGTSNPNLYWYRQAAGRGLQLLFYSVGIGQISSEVPQNLSASRPQDRQFILSSKKLLLSDSGFYLCAWSVYGGEAFFGQGTRLTVV.

The chain recombines TRBV29-1 with TRBJ1-2, with 10 positions matching TRBD1. The CDR3 is made up of 16 amino acids. The germline V gene has CDR1 SQVTM and CDR2 ANQGSEA. Losses at the gene ends were 0 bases for V and 8 bases for J; bases not matched to a gene: 12. The CDR3 coding sequence is TGCAGCGTTGAAGATCGTGGGACAGGGGTAGGTTTCGGCTACACCTTC. Translation gives CSVEDRGTGVGFGYTF. The entire variable domain, with the rest obtained from reference TRBV29-1 and TRBJ1-2, is as follows: SAVISQKPSRDICQRGTSLTIQCQVDSQVTMMFWYRQQPGQSLTLIATANQGSEATYESGFVIDKFPISRPNLTFSTLTVSNMSPEDSSIYLCSVEDRGTGVGFGYTFGSGTRLTVV.

The chain couples TRBV27 to TRBJ1-1; a possible D gene is TRBD1 (5 bases). This CDR3 is built from 14 residues. Trimming took off 6 bases at V and 3 bases at J, with 14 bases between the two ends. From germline, CDR1 is MNHEY and CDR2 SMNVEV (reference sequence). CDR3 residues: CASRQERDYTEAFF. CDR3 nucleotides: TGTGCCAGCAGGCAGGAGAGGGACTACACTGAAGCTTTCTTT.

V is TRBV5-1 and J is TRBJ2-7, with 9 bases lining up with TRBD2. CDR1 is SGHRS and CDR2 is YFSETQ in the germline V gene. The CDR3 is 15 amino acids. V lost 0 bases to trimming and J lost 3 bases; unmatched junction nucleotides: 4. The CDR3: CASSLGAGGVYEQYF. As DNA, the CDR3 is TGCGCCAGCAGCTTGGGTGCGGGGGGGGTCTACGAGCAGTACTTC.

The chain recombines TRBV29-1 with TRBJ1-1; 7 positions match TRBD1. Germline CDR1 reads SQVTM; CDR2 reads ANQGSEA. The CDR3 totals 15 residues. Trimming cost V 4 bases and J 1 base; bases outside gene matches: 9. The chain's CDR3 is CSVAGVDRPNTEAFF. CDR3 coding DNA: TGCAGCGTTGCAGGGGTGGACAGGCCGAACACTGAAGCTTTCTTT.

This clone appeared a few times. The sample has other DNA sequences that encode this CDR3 too. This chain connects TRBV15 to TRBJ2-5; TRBD1 matches 8 bases. This CDR3 is built from 14 residues. V gave up 3 bases and J gave up 2 bases; unmatched junction bases: 2. The V gene's germline CDR1 is LNHNV and CDR2 YYDKDF (reference sequence). CDR3 sequence: CATSRGTGQETQYF. CDR3 DNA sequence: TGTGCCACCAGCAGGGGGACAGGTCAAGAGACCCAGTACTTC. The full variable domain, rest sourced from reference TRBV15 and TRBJ2-5, is DAMVIQNPRYQVTQFGKPVTLSCSQTLNHNVMYWYQQKSSQAPKLLFHYYDKDFNNEADTPDNFQSRRPNTSFCFLDIRSPGLGDTAMYLCATSRGTGQETQYFGPGTRLLVL.

This chain uses TRBV6-1 with TRBJ1-3; TRBD1 is a possible D gene (6 bases). This CDR3 has 16 residues. Germline loops: CDR1 MNHNS, CDR2 SASEGT. The V gene lost 4 bases and the J gene lost 0 bases, with 13 bases spanning the gap. The CDR3 sequence: CASSAERQVSGNTIYF. CDR3 bases: TGTGCCAGCAGTGCCGAGAGACAGGTCTCTGGAAACACCATATATTTT.

There are a few counts of this clone. The gene calls are TRBV2 and TRBJ2-6; TRBD2 matches at 7 bases. V was pared by 5 bases and J by 0 bases, with 13 bases of the junction left unmatched. The germline V gene encodes CDR1 SNHLY and CDR2 FYNNEI. There are 19 residues in the CDR3. The CDR3 loop reads CASSLQVLALSSGANVLTF. Here the CDR3 DNA reads TGTGCCAGCAGTCTCCAGGTACTAGCGCTTAGCTCTGGGGCCAACGTCCTGACTTTC.

The chain carries TRBV5-1 and TRBJ2-5, with D possibly being TRBD1 (7 bases). Trimming cost V 4 bases and J 4 bases, with 20 bases left between them. CDR1 is SGHRS and CDR2 is YFSETQ in the germline V gene. The CDR3 loop spans 16 amino acids. This CDR3 reads CASSMGGQLKGETQYF. CDR3 in DNA: TGCGCCAGCAGCATGGGGGGACAGTTGAAAGGAGAGACCCAGTACTTC.

The chain recombines TRBV3-1 (or the pseudogene TRBV3-2) with TRBJ1-2; D remains unclear. The CDR3 is 13 residues long. Trimming pared 0 bases from V and 8 bases from J, leaving 10 bases between. Germline CDR1 and CDR2: LGHDT and YNNKEL (reference sequence). CDR3 in DNA: TGTGCCAGCAGCCAAGAACCTCCGGGAGGCTACACCTTC. This gives the protein CASSQEPPGGYTF.

The chain has TRBV15 and TRBJ1-6; 7 bases agree with TRBD1. Trimming took 0 bases from V and 7 from J; bases not matched to a gene: 9. CDR1 is LNHNV and CDR2 is YYDKDF in the germline V gene (reference sequence). The CDR3 totals 17 residues. The CDR3 nucleotides are TGTGCCACCAGCAGAGATAAGGCCGGACAGGTCAATTCACCCCTCCACTTT. Its translation is CATSRDKAGQVNSPLHF.

This clone showed up just a few times. The chain couples TRBV30 to TRBJ1-6, with 10 bases fitting TRBD1. CDR1 and CDR2 (germline): GTSNPN, SVGIG (reference sequence). V was pared by 7 bases and J by 10 bases, with 7 bases of the junction left unmatched. The CDR3 covers 13 residues. The CDR3 DNA is TGTGCCTTGGGACAGGGGCAATTCTCACCCCTCCACTTT. Translation gives CALGQGQFSPLHF.

V gene TRBV5-1 combines with J gene TRBJ2-5; 9 bases match TRBD2. After removal of 0 bases from V and 4 bases from J, the junction contained 1 base not matched to a gene. The CDR3 has 14 amino acids. Germline CDR1 is SGHRS and CDR2 is YFSETQ. The DNA for the CDR3 is TGCGCCAGCAGCTTGGGCGGGGGGGGAGAGACCCAGTACTTC. This encodes CASSLGGGGETQYF.

In this sample, this clone is medium-sized. This chain joins TRBV5-1 and TRBJ1-6; D gene uncertain. Per the germline V gene, CDR1 is SGHRS and CDR2 is YFSETQ. The germline V and J ends were trimmed by 5 bases and 0 bases, with 18 bases remaining between them. The CDR3 is made up of 18 amino acids. The CDR3, as DNA: TGCGCCAGCAGAATGGAGGTATCCGAGAGCTCCTATAATTCACCCCTCCACTTT. Protein: CASRMEVSESSYNSPLHF.

The rearrangement links TRBV5-1 to TRBJ1-3, with 12 bases lining up with TRBD1. This CDR3 spans 15 amino acids. The junction had 3 bases not matched to a gene; V was cut back by 5 bases and J by 3 bases. Germline V lookup: CDR1 SGHRS, CDR2 YFSETQ. The CDR3 reads CASRWDRGLGNTIYF. The CDR3 DNA sequence: TGCGCCAGCAGGTGGGACAGGGGGCTTGGAAACACCATATATTTT.

The CDR3: CASSQDLGERKTQYF. The CDR3 DNA sequence: TGCGCCAGCAGCCAAGACCTCGGGGAGCGTAAGACCCAGTACTTC. The chain joins TRBV4-1 to TRBJ2-5; weak D call: TRBD2 (5 bases). With 0 bases removed from V and 6 bases from J, the gap between germline ends came to 14 bases. The CDR3 extends over 15 amino acids. Germline lookup yields CDR1 MGHRA and CDR2 YSYEKL.

The chain joins TRBV2 to TRBJ1-4, with a tentative D call TRBD1 (5 bases). In germline, CDR1 is SNHLY, CDR2 FYNNEI. Between the trimmed V and J ends, which lost 7 bases and 8 bases, there was a span of 8 bases. This CDR3 has 11 residues. The CDR3 region has the DNA TGTGCCAGCACGGAGGGGGAAAAACTGTTTTTT. Residues: CASTEGEKLFF.

The chain couples TRBV27 to TRBJ2-7, with 10 bases lining up with TRBD1. CDR3 length: 15 residues. The germline gives CDR1 MNHEY, CDR2 SMNVEV (reference sequence). The V and J ends lost 5 bases and 5 bases, in that order; junction bases with no gene match: 9. CDR3 region: CASSTPGQGTDEQYF. CDR3 bases: TGTGCCAGCAGTACGCCGGGACAGGGGACTGACGAGCAGTACTTC.

The rearrangement links TRBV5-1 to TRBJ2-7; TRBD2 matches 16 bases. CDR1 and CDR2 from the germline V gene are SGHRS and YFSETQ. Losses at the gene ends were 4 bases for V and 5 bases for J; bases not matched to a gene: 6. The CDR3 length is 16 residues. The CDR3 coding sequence is TGCGCCAGCAGCGGGACTAGCGGGGGGGCGAGGAACGAGCAGTACTTC. It translates to CASSGTSGGARNEQYF. The full variable domain, its missing parts supplied by reference TRBV5-1 and TRBJ2-7, is KAGVTQTPRYLIKTRGQQVTLSCSPISGHRSVSWYQQTPGQGLQFLFEYFSETQRNKGNFPGRFSGRQFSNSRSEMNVSTLELGDSALYLCASSGTSGGARNEQYFGPGTRLTVT.

V and J are TRBV30 and TRBJ1-6; tentative D call: TRBD1 (5 bases). Germline CDR1 and CDR2: GTSNPN and SVGIG (reference sequence). The CDR3 spans 14 residues. V shed 0 bases and J shed 10 bases, with 13 bases lying between them. The CDR3 DNA reads as TGTGCCTGGAGTGTTACCAGGGAAAGATCACCCCTCCACTTT. This sequence encodes CAWSVTRERSPLHF. The variable domain in full, with the rest retrieved from reference TRBV30 and TRBJ1-6, is SQTIHQWPATLVQPVGSPLSLECTVEGTSNPNLYWYRQAAGRGLQLLFYSVGIGQISSEVPQNLSASRPQDRQFILSSKKLLLSDSGFYLCAWSVTRERSPLHFGNGTRLTVT.

The CDR3 nucleotides read TGCGCCAGCAGCTTGGAAGGGACTTTCTACGAGCAGTACTTC. It yields the protein CASSLEGTFYEQYF. This rearrangement joins TRBV5-1 to TRBJ2-7; weak D call: TRBD2 (6 bases). Trimming pared 0 bases from V and 3 bases from J, leaving 10 bases between. Germline CDR1 reads SGHRS; CDR2 reads YFSETQ. The CDR3 runs 14 residues.

The chain uses TRBV6-5 and TRBJ1-6; maybe TRBD1 (6 bases). In germline, CDR1 is MNHEY, CDR2 SVGAGI. CDR3 size: 15 residues. V lost 6 bases and J 5 bases, leaving 14 bases between the germline ends. DNA of the CDR3: TGTGCCAGCAGACTCGGGGGGCTTGATAATTCACCCCTCCACTTT. Protein product: CASRLGGLDNSPLHF.

This rearrangement joins TRBV7-8 to TRBJ2-7, with 12 bases that match TRBD2. The junction had 13 bases not matched to a gene; V was cut back by 4 bases and J by 6 bases. The CDR3 is 17 residues long. The V gene's germline CDR1 is SGHVS and CDR2 FQNEAQ. The CDR3 region is CASSSRTGTSGFFEQYF. The CDR3 coding sequence is TGTGCCAGCAGCTCCCGTACCGGGACTAGCGGGTTTTTCGAGCAGTACTTC. Filled out from reference TRBV7-8 and TRBJ2-7, the complete variable domain reads GAGVSQSPRYKVAKRGQDVALRCDPISGHVSLFWYQQALGQGPEFLTYFQNEAQLDKSGLPSDRFFAERPEGSVSTLKIQRTQQEDSAVYLCASSSRTGTSGFFEQYFGPGTRLTVT.

The rearrangement joins TRBV10-1 to TRBJ1-1; D possibly corresponds to TRBD1 (5 bases). CDR3 length: 13 residues. CDR1 is WNHNN and CDR2 is SYGVQD in the germline V gene (reference sequence). The germline V and J ends were trimmed by 7 bases and 4 bases, with 13 bases remaining between them. CDR3 nucleotide sequence: TGCGCCAGCAATGCCGGGGGGGGCACTGAAGCTTTCTTT. Its translation: CASNAGGGTEAFF.

The chain couples TRBV5-1 to TRBJ2-5; the D gene is possibly TRBD2 (5 bases). Deletions cut 1 base from V and 4 bases from J, with 8 bases between. The CDR3 contains 13 residues. Looked up from germline, CDR1 is SGHRS and CDR2 is YFSETQ. The CDR3 protein is CASSLNRGETQYF. The CDR3 DNA follows: TGCGCCAGCAGCTTGAATCGGGGAGAGACCCAGTACTTC.

This clone was detected a few times. The chain links TRBV7-7 to TRBJ2-5; D unresolved. This CDR3 contains 14 residues. V lost 6 bases and J 5 bases, leaving 16 bases between the germline ends. Per germline, CDR1 SSHAT and CDR2 FNYEAQ (reference sequence). This chain's CDR3 is CASSPSGVGETQYF. The CDR3 DNA sequence: TGTGCCAGCAGTCCCTCCGGAGTTGGGGAGACCCAGTACTTC.